This T cell receptor (beta chain) was profiled in a study of early T cells in non-severe SARS-CoV-2 infection. This clonotype showed up many times. TCRdb reprocessed the 5' RACE reads via MiXCR and lists one record per CDR3 protein. This table holds some 25,000 distinct CDR3 sequences, about 4.4% found once. V was pared by 3 bases and J by 8 bases, with 7 bases of the junction left unmatched. Germline V lookup: CDR1 MDHEN, CDR2 SYDVKM. This CDR3 region has 15 residues. The sequenced sample was whole blood. The gene calls are TRBV28 and TRBJ1-6, with TRBD1 matching 7 bases. The sequence was collected from an adult who was a healthcare worker with PCR-confirmed SARS-CoV-2 infection or an uninfected control (not recorded which). The CDR3 region has the DNA TGTGCCAGCAGTTTGAGACAGGGACTGCATTCACCCCTCCACTTT. Residues: CASSLRQGLHSPLHF.